This T cell receptor beta chain derives from a study of OX40 agonist ivuxolimab in advanced cancers. Turning to the overall study: Ivuxolimab, which targeted the costimulatory receptor OX40 (CD134), was an agonistic, fully human IgG2 monoclonal antibody. Intravenous ivuxolimab was administered to patients every 2 weeks at six dose levels: 0.01, 0.1, 0.3, 1.5, 3 and 10 mg/kg. The paper describes the monotherapy dose-escalation part (N of about 54 patients) of the phase I trial of ivuxolimab. Of the 50 to 55 patients in dose escalation, about 19 had hepatocellular carcinoma, about 15 had melanoma, 9 had renal cell carcinoma and 9 had head and neck cancer. Patients were allowed to have had prior anti-PD-1, anti-PD-L1 or anti-CTLA-4 therapy, and more than 35% of the dose-escalation patients had been treated with checkpoint inhibitors. A male proportion of 82.7% and a mean age of approximately 61 years, ranging from about 20 to 85, were recorded for the dose-escalation cohort. Peripheral TCRbeta sequencing aimed to test whether ivuxolimab altered TCR sequence diversity and caused clonal T-cell expansion. Partial responses were achieved by three dose-escalation patients, of whom one had hepatocellular carcinoma and two had cutaneous melanoma.

To sequence the TCRbeta CDR3 region, genomic DNA was isolated from the sorted cells. The immunoSEQ Assay was used to sequence the TCRbeta CDR3 regions. TCRdb took this table from immuneACCESS and kept in-frame rearrangements with V and J called. Such tables lack part of the clones; where checked against another copy, unresolved V genes explain under half of the gap, and the rest is unexplained. This sample gives 26,000 or so clones in total; almost 90% of them show up just once. The ten largest clonotypes hold 20% to 25% of the sample. Patients with autoimmune disease history or receiving systemic immunosuppression were excluded from the trial. In every dose cohort, peripheral blood was drawn for TCR sequencing at baseline, cycle 4 day 1, and cycle 7 day 1. Samples were obtained from an open-label, multicenter, first-in-human phase I dose-escalation trial of ivuxolimab. Adults with locally advanced or metastatic melanoma, renal cell, hepatocellular, or head and neck squamous cell carcinoma were enrolled in the trial. Before TCR sequencing, CD4+ T cells and CD8+ T cells from peripheral blood were sorted into separate populations.

Turning to this clone: Its target antigen remains unknown. The input lacks base qualities; no much larger clone sits a single base away.

The germline V gene (reference sequence) sets CDR1 to MNHEY and CDR2 to SMNVEV. The cysteine opens and the phenylalanine closes a CDR3 of 15 amino acids. Kept here is only the CDR3 DNA, which spans 45 bases and is read in frame from base 1. After removal of 5 bases from V and 1 base from J, the junction retains 3 bases not matched to a gene. Here is what the overall study found, with its caveats: The antigen specificity of the clonally expanded peripheral T cells was not determined. At doses from 0.1 to 3.0 mg/kg, clonal expansion was seen in both CD4+ and CD8+ blood T cells between baseline and week 6. In the 0.1-3.0 mg/kg groups, partial responders were among the patients with the lowest normalized peripheral clonal expansion, particularly in CD8+ T cells. Low levels of normalized T-cell clonal expansion were also seen in some nonresponding patients. After ivuxolimab, CD8+ T cells had more expanded clones than CD4+ T cells on average.

This clonotype originated in an adult with an advanced solid tumor such as melanoma, head and neck, liver or kidney cancer. Sequencing was performed on CD4+ or CD8+ T cells sorted from blood, taken in a trial of the OX40 agonist ivuxolimab. The chain uses TRBV27 and TRBJ2-3; 10 of the junction bases match TRBD2. The CDR3 reads CASSPGTSGTDTQYF. The DNA sequence is given as TGTGCCAGCAGTCCAGGGACTAGCGGCACAGATACGCAGTATTTT.